This TCR beta chain appears in the sequencing data of a study of blood T cells in healthy people across ages. This CDR3 is built from 15 residues. The ends lost 4 bases at V and 4 bases at J; junction bases unmatched: 6. CDR1 is SGHRS, CDR2 YFSETQ, per germline. This clonotype was counted many times. Through a sample-barcoded 5' primer and a J-beta primer mix, a second PCR was run for 7 to 11 cycles. TCRdb itself ran the 5' RACE reads through MiXCR, one entry per CDR3 protein. The sample has over 600,000 distinct CDR3 sequences, more than 35% seen once. The specimen sequenced was blood. This TCR came from an older man in good health. The V gene is TRBV5-1, the J gene TRBJ2-7; 12 bases are a match to TRBD1. CDR3 DNA sequence: TGCGCCAGCAGCCTTTTGGGACAGGGGGCTTACGAGCAGTACTTC. It is translated as CASSLLGQGAYEQYF.